This TCR beta chain was identified in a study of T cells in Graves' hyperthyroidism and ophthalmopathy (dated by TCRdb to 2018 to 2020). Regarding the study in general: Peripheral blood was sampled at the time of initial diagnosis, prior to any treatment. To identify TCR V-J signatures that set the groups apart, the researchers used a discovery cohort of 100 patients, made up of about 44 with Graves' ophthalmopathy and 57 with stable Graves' hyperthyroidism. Thyroid tissue and blood T-cell repertoires from about six Graves' hyperthyroidism patients were also compared in the study. Once sampling was done, hyperthyroidism patients were given methimazole at a starting dose of 30 mg daily, whereas ophthalmopathy patients were given high-dose intravenous methylprednisolone. TCR Vbeta CDR3 sequencing of some 140 peripheral blood samples (roughly 41 ophthalmopathy, around 80 hyperthyroidism and approximately 17 progressor patients) is reported in the paper. For training and testing, the 100 or so patients in the discovery cohort were randomly divided in a 7:3 ratio. Prospective prediction of ophthalmopathy was tested in an independent validation cohort consisting of some 18 hyperthyroidism patients and 15 or so patients who later progressed to ophthalmopathy.

A patient counted as having stable Graves' hyperthyroidism if no progression to ophthalmopathy occurred over 18 months of follow-up. Hyperthyroidism patients were aged 18 to 65 years and newly diagnosed, with disease duration of less than 2 months. Any patient with an uncontrolled infection, another autoimmune disease, pregnancy or lactation was excluded. Diagnoses were established on the basis of clinical symptoms, serum thyroxine and TRAb, thyroid ultrasound, and orbital computed tomography. PBMCs were isolated from 10 ml of fresh peripheral blood by Ficoll-Paque density gradient centrifugation. Total RNA was extracted using Trizol reagent, and RNA quality was assessed on an Agilent 2100 Bioanalyzer. What the study reported, not specific to this receptor: Most expanded thyroid clonotypes (frequency above 0.001) were also found in blood, which suggests that blood repertoires may mirror thyroid immune responses. Ophthalmopathy was separated from stable hyperthyroidism by a 13 V-J signature model, with roughly 88% sensitivity and approximately 81% specificity obtained in cross-validation and 80%/75% obtained in testing. Sample size was not statistically predetermined, and blinding of investigators to group allocation was not performed. During validation, the model predicted progression to ophthalmopathy a median of approximately six months ahead of onset, with roughly 65% sensitivity and 72.22% specificity.

This clonotype has a handful of counts. The antigen it binds to is not known. Base qualities are missing; no much larger clone stands one base away. CDR1 and CDR2, per the germline V gene (reference sequence), are SGHNT and YYREEE. V is cut by 4 bases and J by 1 base, and the space between the germline ends is 14 bases. From the cysteine through the phenylalanine, the CDR3 covers 16 amino acids. CDR3 DNA is the only sequence kept; it has 48 bases, read in frame from the first base. TCR beta CDR3 regions were amplified from RNA transcripts. A first-round RT-PCR of the TCR CDR3 used the HTBI primer set with the Qiagen OneStep RT-PCR kit. The libraries were constructed in a second round of multiplex PCR and then size-selected and purified. Paired-end sequencing of the libraries was performed with 100 bp reads on an Illumina HiSeq2000. Under the source paper's analysis protocol: Raw data were processed with SOAPnuke, discarding reads with adapters, uncalled bases, mean Phred below 15, or no exact constant-primer or identifier match. COPE v1.2.5 was used to merge the high-quality paired reads, and each unique nucleotide sequence was defined as a clonotype. MiTCR v1.1 was used to align the clonotypes against IMGT TRBV, TRBD and TRBJ reference segments. The analysis was restricted to V-J combinations with a frequency above 0.0001, which together covered 99% to 99.2% of the repertoires. A TCS score was defined as the ratio between F50 (clonal expansion) and ExV (chaos), using BLOSUM62-based TCRdist between CDR3 peptides within each V-J. Welch's t-statistics and random forest reduced roughly 540 V-J features to about 13, which were used in a naive Bayes classifier (R e1071). TCRdb ran its own pipeline on the public reads, namely fastp trimming at Q25 and MiXCR clone calling, and kept in-frame beta chains. Identical CDR3 protein sequences are pooled into one entry, listed with their most common genes and DNA. It is TCRdb's table, rather than the study itself, that gives the V and J calls and clone size. The sample table holds more than 550,000 distinct CDR3 sequences, of which around 15% were seen once. 15% to 19% of the sample rests with the top ten.

This receptor was taken from a man aged 45-65 years with Graves' hyperthyroidism. Sample: blood. In this chain, TRBV5-4 is recombined with TRBJ2-2; no D gene call is confident. The DNA reads TGTGCCAGCAGCAAGAACGTTGGAGAGAACACCGGGGAGCTGTTTTTT. Translated, this is CASSKNVGENTGELFF.